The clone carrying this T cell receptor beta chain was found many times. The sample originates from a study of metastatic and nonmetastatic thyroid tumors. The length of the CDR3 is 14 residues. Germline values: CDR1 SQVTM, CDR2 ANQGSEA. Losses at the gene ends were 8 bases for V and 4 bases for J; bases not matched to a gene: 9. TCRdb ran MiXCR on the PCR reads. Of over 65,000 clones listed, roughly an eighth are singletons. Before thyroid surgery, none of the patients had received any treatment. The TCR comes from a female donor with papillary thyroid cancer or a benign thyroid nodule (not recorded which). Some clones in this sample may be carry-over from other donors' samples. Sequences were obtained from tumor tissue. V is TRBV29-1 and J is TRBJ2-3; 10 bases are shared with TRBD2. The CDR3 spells CSSIAGGRADTQYF. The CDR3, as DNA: TGCAGCTCTATAGCGGGAGGCCGGGCAGATACGCAGTATTTT.